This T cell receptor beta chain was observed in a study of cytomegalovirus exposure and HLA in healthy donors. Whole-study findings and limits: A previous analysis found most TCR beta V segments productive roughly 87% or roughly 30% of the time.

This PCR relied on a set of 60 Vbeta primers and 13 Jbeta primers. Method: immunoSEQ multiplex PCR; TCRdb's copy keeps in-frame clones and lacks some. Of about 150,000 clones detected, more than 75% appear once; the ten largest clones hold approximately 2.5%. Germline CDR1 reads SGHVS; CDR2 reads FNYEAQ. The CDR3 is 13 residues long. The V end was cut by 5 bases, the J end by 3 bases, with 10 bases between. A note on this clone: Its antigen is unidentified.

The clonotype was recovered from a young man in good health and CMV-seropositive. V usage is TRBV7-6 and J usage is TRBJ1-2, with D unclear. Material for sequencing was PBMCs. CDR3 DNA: TGTGCCAGCAGCAAGACACCATACTATGGCTACACCTTC. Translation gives CASSKTPYYGYTF.